Below are 16 T cell receptor beta chains sequenced from a single sample in a study of CD8+ T cells in alopecia areata. Treatment denoted: oral pan-JAK inhibitor, 5-10 mg twice daily. Reverse transcription of extracted RNA yielded cDNA, which provided the sequencing template. Data came from immunoSEQ multiplex PCR; TCRdb stores just in-frame clones and leaves some out. The sample holds a few hundred thousand clones, under 75% seen once. The source material was CD4+ T cells sorted from blood, sampled at week 4, from a patient treated with tofacitinib. The receptors originated from a human donor with alopecia areata.

The table lists this clone with many counts. J is TRBJ1-2 and V is TRBV21-1. TRBV21-1 has pseudogene status. This CDR3 comprises 15 residues. The CDR3 nucleotides read TGTGCCAGCAGCAAAGCGGGAGGGTTGGGCTATGGCTACACCTTC. Protein: CASSKAGGLGYGYTF.

The table lists this clone with a few counts. The chain uses TRBV12-5 and TRBJ2-7; possibly TRBD1 for D (5 bases). The CDR3 runs 14 residues. From germline, CDR1 is LGHNT and CDR2 FRNRAP. The V end lost 1 base, the J end lost 2 bases, and 9 bases lay between the germline ends. The CDR3 is CASGLGQMTYEQYF. In nucleotides, the CDR3 is TGTGCTAGTGGTTTGGGACAGATGACCTACGAGCAGTACTTC.

This clone was observed a few times. The chain is built from TRBV29-1 and TRBJ1-5; D possibly corresponds to TRBD1 (6 bases). This CDR3 comprises 14 residues. Looked up from germline, CDR1 is SQVTM and CDR2 is ANQGSEA. Trimming pared 4 bases from V and 5 bases from J, leaving 15 bases between. The CDR3 DNA sequence: TGCAGCGTTGCCTCGACAGGCGCCGATCAGCCCCAGCATTTT. Protein sequence: CSVASTGADQPQHF.

The V and J genes are TRBV6-1 and TRBJ1-2, with unresolved D. Germline V CDR1 and CDR2: MNHNS, SASEGT. V dropped 7 bases and J dropped 2 bases, with 5 bases sitting between them. CDR3 length: 11 residues. In nucleotides, the CDR3 is TGTGCCAGCACTAACAACTATGGCTACACCTTC. It is translated as CASTNNYGYTF.

This clone has only one observation. The chain carries TRBV9 and TRBJ2-2; D uncertain. Germline CDR1 is SGDLS and CDR2 is YYNGEE. The V gene lost 0 bases and the J gene lost 0 bases, with 9 bases spanning the gap. The length of the CDR3 is 16 residues. CDR3 residues: CASSVAPVANTGELFF. Written as DNA, the CDR3 is TGTGCCAGCAGCGTAGCTCCGGTCGCGAACACCGGGGAGCTGTTTTTT.

V and J are TRBV7-2 and TRBJ1-5; D not resolved. The CDR3 is 15 residues long. The V end lost 4 bases, the J end lost 1 base, and 11 bases lay between the germline ends. Germline V gene lookup returns CDR1 SGHTA and CDR2 FQGNSA. Written as DNA, the CDR3 is TGTGCCAGCAGCTATATGGGTCGGAGCAATCAGCCCCAGCATTTT. Residues: CASSYMGRSNQPQHF.

This clone was seen more than once but under ten times. The CDR3 nucleotides read TGTGCCAGCAGTTCTCGGACGAGCGGGGCCAAAAACATTCAGTACTTC. This gives the protein CASSSRTSGAKNIQYF. The rearrangement links TRBV2 to TRBJ2-4, with a weak D call TRBD2 (6 bases). Trimming took 5 bases from V and 1 from J, leaving 15 bases between them. The CDR3 extends over 16 amino acids. Per germline, CDR1 SNHLY and CDR2 FYNNEI.

This clone appeared a few times. CDR3: CASSGTGSPDTQYF. For the CDR3, the DNA is TGTGCCAGCAGCGGGACAGGGTCCCCAGATACGCAGTATTTT. This chain connects TRBV14 to TRBJ2-3, with TRBD1 matching 9 bases. J gave up 4 bases and V 5 bases, and 4 bases lay outside the gene matches. The CDR3 runs 14 residues. The germline V gene encodes CDR1 SGHDN and CDR2 FVKESK. Based on the CDR3 plus reference TRBV14 and TRBJ2-3, the full variable domain is EAGVTQFPSHSVIEKGQTVTLRCDPISGHDNLYWYRRVMGKEIKFLLHFVKESKQDESGMPNNRFLAERTGGTYSTLKVQPAELEDSGVYFCASSGTGSPDTQYFGPGTRLTVL.

In this sample, this clone turned up many times. CDR3 protein: CASSRDRVGGYTF. The CDR3 nucleotides are TGTGCCAGCAGTCGCGACAGGGTTGGTGGCTACACCTTC. The chain combines TRBV7-2 with TRBJ1-2, with 7 bases identical to TRBD1. The CDR3 has 13 amino acids. Trimming took 6 bases from V and 7 from J; bases not matched to a gene: 8. Germline CDR1 and CDR2: SGHTA and FQGNSA.

This chain links TRBV7-8 with TRBJ1-4; 9 bases are a match to TRBD1. CDR3 size: 15 residues. The V segment lost 3 bases and the J segment 8 bases; nucleotides outside the gene matches: 7. Germline V gene lookup returns CDR1 SGHVS and CDR2 FQNEAQ. CDR3 protein: CASSFSDRGNEKLFF. The CDR3 nucleotides are TGTGCCAGCAGCTTCTCGGACAGGGGTAACGAAAAACTGTTTTTT.

The chain couples TRBV4-1 to TRBJ1-2; D call uncertain. This CDR3 has 13 residues. CDR1 MGHRA and CDR2 YSYEKL come from the germline V gene. V lost 0 bases and J lost 8, with 10 bases in between. The CDR3 sequence is CASSQDPAGGYTF. DNA for the CDR3: TGCGCCAGCAGCCAAGATCCGGCGGGGGGCTACACCTTC.

This chain uses TRBV6-1 with TRBJ1-2; D perhaps matches TRBD1 (5 bases). V was trimmed by 5 bases and J by 6 bases, leaving 10 bases between them. Germline values: CDR1 MNHNS, CDR2 SASEGT. This CDR3 is 12 amino acids long. CDR3 in amino acids: CASSLSGNGYTF. The CDR3 DNA reads TGTGCCAGCAGTTTATCAGGGAATGGCTACACCTTC.

The rearrangement uses TRBV30 and TRBJ1-2; D gene ambiguous. CDR3 length: 13 residues. V dropped 1 base and J dropped 5 bases, with 11 bases sitting between them. Germline loops: CDR1 GTSNPN, CDR2 SVGIG (reference sequence). The CDR3 DNA is TGTGCCTGGAGTGAGGGAGCGCTATATGGCTACACCTTC. Translation gives CAWSEGALYGYTF. The full variable domain, its missing parts supplied by reference TRBV30 and TRBJ1-2, is SQTIHQWPATLVQPVGSPLSLECTVEGTSNPNLYWYRQAAGRGLQLLFYSVGIGQISSEVPQNLSASRPQDRQFILSSKKLLLSDSGFYLCAWSEGALYGYTFGSGTRLTVV.

V gene TRBV5-6 combines with J gene TRBJ1-6, with D perhaps TRBD1 (5 bases). V was pared by 1 base and J by 6 bases, with 17 bases between. The V gene's germline CDR1 is SGHDT and CDR2 YYEEEE. The CDR3 spans 17 residues. This CDR3 is CASSLFVQGSANSPLHF. The CDR3 DNA reads as TGTGCCAGCAGCTTGTTCGTCCAGGGTTCCGCTAATTCACCCCTCCACTTT. Together with reference TRBV5-6 and TRBJ1-6, the CDR3 gives the full variable domain: DAGVTQSPTHLIKTRGQQVTLRCSPKSGHDTVSWYQQALGQGPQFIFQYYEEEERQRGNFPDRFSGHQFPNYSSELNVNALLLGDSALYLCASSLFVQGSANSPLHFGNGTRLTVT.

The chain has TRBV29-1 and TRBJ1-2, with a tentative D call TRBD1 (5 bases). The germline V gene encodes CDR1 SQVTM and CDR2 ANQGSEA. Trimming stripped 5 bases from V and 6 bases from J, with 19 bases between. The CDR3 covers 14 residues. As DNA, the CDR3 is TGCAGCGTTCATTCTCCCAGGGACGGCCATGGCTACACCTTC. It yields the protein CSVHSPRDGHGYTF.

This chain connects TRBV4-1 to TRBJ2-5; tentative D call: TRBD1 (6 bases). Trimming shortened V by 2 bases and J by 5 bases, and 9 bases separated the two germline ends. Per germline, CDR1 MGHRA and CDR2 YSYEKL. CDR3 length: 13 residues. CDR3 protein: CASSQHREETQYF. The CDR3 nucleotides are TGCGCCAGCAGCCAACACAGGGAGGAGACCCAGTACTTC.